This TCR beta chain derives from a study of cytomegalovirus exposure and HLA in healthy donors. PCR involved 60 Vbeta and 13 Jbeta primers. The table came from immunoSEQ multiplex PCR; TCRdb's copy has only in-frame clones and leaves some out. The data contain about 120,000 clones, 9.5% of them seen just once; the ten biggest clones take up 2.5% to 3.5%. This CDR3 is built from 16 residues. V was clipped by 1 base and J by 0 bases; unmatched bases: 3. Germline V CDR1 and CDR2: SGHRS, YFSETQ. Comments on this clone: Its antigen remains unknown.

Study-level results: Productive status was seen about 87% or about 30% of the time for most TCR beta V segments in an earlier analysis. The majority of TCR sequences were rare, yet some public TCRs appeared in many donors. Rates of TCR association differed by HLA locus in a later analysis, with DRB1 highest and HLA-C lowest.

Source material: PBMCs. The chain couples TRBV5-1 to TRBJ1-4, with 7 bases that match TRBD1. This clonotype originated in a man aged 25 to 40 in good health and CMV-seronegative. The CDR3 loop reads CASSLFGTATNEKLFF. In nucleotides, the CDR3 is TGCGCCAGCAGCTTGTTCGGGACAGCAACTAATGAAAAACTGTTTTTT.